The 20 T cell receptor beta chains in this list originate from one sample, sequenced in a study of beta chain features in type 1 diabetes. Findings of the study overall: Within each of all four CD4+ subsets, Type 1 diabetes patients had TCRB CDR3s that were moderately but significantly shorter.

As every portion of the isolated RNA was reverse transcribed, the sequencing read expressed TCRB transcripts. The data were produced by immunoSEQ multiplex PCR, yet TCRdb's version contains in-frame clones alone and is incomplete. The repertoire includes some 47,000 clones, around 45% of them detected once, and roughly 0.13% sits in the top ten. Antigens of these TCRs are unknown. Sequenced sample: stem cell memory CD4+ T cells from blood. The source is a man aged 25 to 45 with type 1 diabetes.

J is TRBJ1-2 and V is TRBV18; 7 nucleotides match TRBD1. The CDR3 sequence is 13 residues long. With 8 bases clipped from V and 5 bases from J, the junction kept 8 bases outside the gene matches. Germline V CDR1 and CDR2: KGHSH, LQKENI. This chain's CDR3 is CASVQGESYGYTF. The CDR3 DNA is TGTGCCAGCGTTCAGGGGGAGAGTTATGGCTACACCTTC.

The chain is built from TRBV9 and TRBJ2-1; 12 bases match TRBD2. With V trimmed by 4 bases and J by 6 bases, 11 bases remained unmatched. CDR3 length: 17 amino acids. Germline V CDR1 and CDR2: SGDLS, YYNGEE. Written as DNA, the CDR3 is TGTGCCAGCAGCACCCAACTAGCGGGAGGTCTCTTCAATGAGCAGTTCTTC. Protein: CASSTQLAGGLFNEQFF.

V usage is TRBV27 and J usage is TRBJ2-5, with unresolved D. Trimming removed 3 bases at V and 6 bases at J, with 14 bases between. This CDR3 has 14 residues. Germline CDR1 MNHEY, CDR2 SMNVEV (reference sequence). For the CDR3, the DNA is TGTGCCAGCAGTTTTTCGCAGGTAGAGAAGACCCAGTACTTC. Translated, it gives CASSFSQVEKTQYF.

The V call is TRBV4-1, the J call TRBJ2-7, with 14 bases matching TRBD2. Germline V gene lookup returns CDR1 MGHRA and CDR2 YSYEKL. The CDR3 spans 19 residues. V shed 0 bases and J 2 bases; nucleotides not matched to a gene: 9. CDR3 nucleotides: TGCGCCAGCAGCCAAGATCTGACTAGCGGGAGGGCCGTGACCTACGAGCAGTACTTC. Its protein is CASSQDLTSGRAVTYEQYF.

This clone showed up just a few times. In DNA form, the CDR3 reads TGTGCCATCAGGGACTGGACTGGGGCCAACGTCCTGACTTTC. It codes for CAIRDWTGANVLTF. The V gene is TRBV10-3, the J gene TRBJ2-6; the D gene is possibly TRBD2 (5 bases). This CDR3 is 14 amino acids long. V lost 6 bases, J lost 2 bases, and 8 bases lay in between. Germline lookup yields CDR1 ENHRY and CDR2 SYGVKD.

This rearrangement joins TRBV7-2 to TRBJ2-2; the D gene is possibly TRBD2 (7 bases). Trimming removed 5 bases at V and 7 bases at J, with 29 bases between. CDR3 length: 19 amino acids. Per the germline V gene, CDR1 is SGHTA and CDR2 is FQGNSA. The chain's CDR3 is CASSRRGGGLTLLSGELFF. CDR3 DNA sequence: TGTGCCAGCAGCCGCCGAGGGGGGGGACTCACACTCCTGAGCGGGGAGCTGTTTTTT.

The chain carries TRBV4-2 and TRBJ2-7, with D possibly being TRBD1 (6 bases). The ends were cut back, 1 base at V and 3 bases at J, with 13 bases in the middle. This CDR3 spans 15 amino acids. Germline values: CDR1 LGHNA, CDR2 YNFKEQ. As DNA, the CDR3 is TGTGCCAGCAGCCAAGTAGCCCAGGGGCGCTACGAGCAGTACTTC. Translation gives CASSQVAQGRYEQYF.

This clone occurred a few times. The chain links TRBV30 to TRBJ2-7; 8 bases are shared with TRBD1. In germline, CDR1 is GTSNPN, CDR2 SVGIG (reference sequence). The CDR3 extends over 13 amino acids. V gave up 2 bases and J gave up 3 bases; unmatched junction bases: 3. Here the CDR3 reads CAWSKGQGYEQYF. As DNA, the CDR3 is TGTGCCTGGAGTAAAGGACAGGGCTACGAGCAGTACTTC.

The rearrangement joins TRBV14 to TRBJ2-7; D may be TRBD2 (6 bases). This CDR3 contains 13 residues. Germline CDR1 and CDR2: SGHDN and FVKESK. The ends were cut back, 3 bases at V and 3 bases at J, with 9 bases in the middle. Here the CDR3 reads CASSQVEGYEQYF. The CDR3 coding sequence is TGTGCCAGCAGCCAGGTGGAGGGCTACGAGCAGTACTTC. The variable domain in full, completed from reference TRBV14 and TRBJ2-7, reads EAGVTQFPSHSVIEKGQTVTLRCDPISGHDNLYWYRRVMGKEIKFLLHFVKESKQDESGMPNNRFLAERTGGTYSTLKVQPAELEDSGVYFCASSQVEGYEQYFGPGTRLTVT.

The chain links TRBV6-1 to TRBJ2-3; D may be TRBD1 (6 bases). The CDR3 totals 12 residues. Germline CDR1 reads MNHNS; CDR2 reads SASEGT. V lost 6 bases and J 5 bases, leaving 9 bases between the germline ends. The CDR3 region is CASRTTGDTQYF. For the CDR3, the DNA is TGTGCCAGCAGAACGACAGGAGATACGCAGTATTTT.

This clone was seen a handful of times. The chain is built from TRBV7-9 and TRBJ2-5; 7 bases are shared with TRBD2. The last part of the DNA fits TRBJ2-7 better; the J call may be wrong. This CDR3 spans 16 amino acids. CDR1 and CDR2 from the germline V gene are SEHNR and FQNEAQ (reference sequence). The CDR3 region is CASRSDFAGEGYEQYF. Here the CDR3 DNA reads TGTGCCAGCAGATCCGATTTTGCGGGAGAGGGCTACGAGCAGTACTTC.

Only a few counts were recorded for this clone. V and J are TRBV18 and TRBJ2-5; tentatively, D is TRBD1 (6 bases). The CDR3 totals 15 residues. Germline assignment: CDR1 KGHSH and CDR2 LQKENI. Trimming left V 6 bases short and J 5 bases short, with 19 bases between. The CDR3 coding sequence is TGTGCCAGCTCGGCACAGGGTAGTAGCCAGGAGACCCAGTACTTC. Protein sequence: CASSAQGSSQETQYF.

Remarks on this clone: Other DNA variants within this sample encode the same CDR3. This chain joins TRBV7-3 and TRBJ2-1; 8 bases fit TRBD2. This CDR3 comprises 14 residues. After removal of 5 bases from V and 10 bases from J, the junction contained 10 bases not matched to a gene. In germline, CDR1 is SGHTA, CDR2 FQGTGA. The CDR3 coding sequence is TGTGCCAGCAGCGCTGGAGCGGGGGCGGACGAGCAGTTCTTC. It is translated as CASSAGAGADEQFF. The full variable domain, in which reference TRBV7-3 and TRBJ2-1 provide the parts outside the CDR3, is GAGVSQTPSNKVTEKGKYVELRCDPISGHTALYWYRQSLGQGPEFLIYFQGTGAADDSGLPNDRFFAVRPEGSVSTLKIQRTERGDSAVYLCASSAGAGADEQFFGPGTRLTVL.

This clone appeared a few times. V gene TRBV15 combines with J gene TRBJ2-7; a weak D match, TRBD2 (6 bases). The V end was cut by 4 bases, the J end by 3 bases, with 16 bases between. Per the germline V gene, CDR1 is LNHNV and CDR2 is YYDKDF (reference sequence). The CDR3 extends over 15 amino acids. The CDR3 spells CATSIDGRGIYEQYF. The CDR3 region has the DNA TGTGCCACCAGCATCGACGGGAGAGGTATCTACGAGCAGTACTTC.

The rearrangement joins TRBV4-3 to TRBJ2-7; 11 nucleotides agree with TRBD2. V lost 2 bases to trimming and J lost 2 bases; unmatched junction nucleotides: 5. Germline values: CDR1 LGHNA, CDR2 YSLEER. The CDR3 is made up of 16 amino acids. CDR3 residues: CASSQSISGRAYEQYF. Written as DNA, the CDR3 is TGCGCCAGCAGCCAATCCATTAGCGGGAGGGCCTACGAGCAGTACTTC.

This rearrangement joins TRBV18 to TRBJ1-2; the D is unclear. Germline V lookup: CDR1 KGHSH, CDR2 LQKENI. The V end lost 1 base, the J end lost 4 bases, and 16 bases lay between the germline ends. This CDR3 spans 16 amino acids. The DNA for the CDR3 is TGTGCCAGCTCACCACGAGGAGGTGAACAAATCTATGGCTACACCTTC. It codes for CASSPRGGEQIYGYTF.

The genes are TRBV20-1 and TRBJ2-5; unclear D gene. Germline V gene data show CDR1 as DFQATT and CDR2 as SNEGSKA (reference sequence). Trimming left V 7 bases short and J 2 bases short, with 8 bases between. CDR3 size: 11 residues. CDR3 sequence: CSGAKQETQYF. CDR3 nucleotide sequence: TGCAGTGGGGCAAAGCAAGAGACCCAGTACTTC.

The CDR3 reads CASLPGQGALDYGYTF. As DNA, the CDR3 is TGTGCCAGCCTTCCGGGACAGGGGGCGTTGGACTATGGCTACACCTTC. This chain uses TRBV2 with TRBJ1-2; 12 nucleotides match TRBD1. The ends lost 8 bases at V and 3 bases at J; junction bases unmatched: 10. The germline gives CDR1 SNHLY, CDR2 FYNNEI. The CDR3 covers 16 residues.

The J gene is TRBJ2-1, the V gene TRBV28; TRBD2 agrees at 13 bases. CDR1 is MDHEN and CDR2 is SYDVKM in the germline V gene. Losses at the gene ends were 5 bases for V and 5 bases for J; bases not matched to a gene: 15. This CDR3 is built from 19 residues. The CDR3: CASSPTGTSGKGGNNEQFF. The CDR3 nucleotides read TGTGCCAGCAGTCCCACCGGGACTAGCGGGAAGGGAGGGAACAATGAGCAGTTCTTC.

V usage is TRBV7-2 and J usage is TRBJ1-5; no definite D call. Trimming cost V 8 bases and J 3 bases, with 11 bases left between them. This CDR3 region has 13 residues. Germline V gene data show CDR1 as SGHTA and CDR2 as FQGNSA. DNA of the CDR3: TGTGCCAGCCAAACAGAGTTCAATCAGCCCCAGCATTTT. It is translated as CASQTEFNQPQHF.